This T cell receptor (beta chain) was observed in a study of cytomegalovirus exposure and HLA in healthy donors. Broader study findings: TCR beta chains numbering about 160 were designated cytomegalovirus-associated.

Profiling relied on immunoSEQ multiplex PCR, and the TCRdb table lists in-frame clones only, not all of them. The table lists about 40,000 clones, over 85% of them singletons, with approximately 2.1% in the top ten. CDR1 is MDHEN and CDR2 is SYDVKM in the germline V gene. There are 12 residues in the CDR3. Trimming at V came to 1 base and at J to 11 bases, leaving 2 bases not matched to a gene. Concerning this clone itself: Antigen: not known.

This chain connects TRBV28 to TRBJ1-1, with 9 bases lining up with TRBD1. This receptor was identified in a young woman in good health and CMV-seronegative. The sequencing sample was made of PBMCs. The CDR3 bases are TGTGCCAGCAGTTTATACAGGGGGCACGCTTTCTTT. It codes for CASSLYRGHAFF.